This TCR beta chain was recorded in a study of glioma-infiltrating T cells after dendritic cell vaccination. All glioblastoma patients lacked an isocitrate dehydrogenase mutation. CDR3 length: 14 residues. Germline V gene lookup returns CDR1 LNHDA and CDR2 SQIVND (reference sequence). V was clipped by 3 bases and J by 7 bases, with 10 bases between them. Data came from immunoSEQ multiplex PCR; TCRdb stores just in-frame clones and leaves some out. The table shows roughly 340 clones, with roughly 92% occurring only once. V gene TRBV19 combines with J gene TRBJ1-6, with a possible D match to TRBD1 (5 bases). This sample comprised tumor tissue, obtained before dendritic cell vaccination. The receptor was isolated from a human donor with glioblastoma. CDR3 region: CASSIQGMNSPLHF. CDR3 DNA sequence: TGTGCCAGTAGTATCCAGGGAATGAATTCACCCCTCCACTTT.